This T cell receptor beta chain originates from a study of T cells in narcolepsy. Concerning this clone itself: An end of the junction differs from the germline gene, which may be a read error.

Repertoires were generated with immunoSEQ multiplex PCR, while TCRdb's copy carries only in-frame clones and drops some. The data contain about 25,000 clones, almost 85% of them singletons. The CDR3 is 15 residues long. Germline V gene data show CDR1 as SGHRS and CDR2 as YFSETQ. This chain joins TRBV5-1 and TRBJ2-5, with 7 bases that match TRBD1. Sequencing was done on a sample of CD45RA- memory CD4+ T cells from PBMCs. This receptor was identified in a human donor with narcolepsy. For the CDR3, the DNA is TGCGCCAGCAGCGCCTTACAGGGGCCCCAAGAGAGCCAGTACTTC. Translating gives CASSALQGPQESQYF.